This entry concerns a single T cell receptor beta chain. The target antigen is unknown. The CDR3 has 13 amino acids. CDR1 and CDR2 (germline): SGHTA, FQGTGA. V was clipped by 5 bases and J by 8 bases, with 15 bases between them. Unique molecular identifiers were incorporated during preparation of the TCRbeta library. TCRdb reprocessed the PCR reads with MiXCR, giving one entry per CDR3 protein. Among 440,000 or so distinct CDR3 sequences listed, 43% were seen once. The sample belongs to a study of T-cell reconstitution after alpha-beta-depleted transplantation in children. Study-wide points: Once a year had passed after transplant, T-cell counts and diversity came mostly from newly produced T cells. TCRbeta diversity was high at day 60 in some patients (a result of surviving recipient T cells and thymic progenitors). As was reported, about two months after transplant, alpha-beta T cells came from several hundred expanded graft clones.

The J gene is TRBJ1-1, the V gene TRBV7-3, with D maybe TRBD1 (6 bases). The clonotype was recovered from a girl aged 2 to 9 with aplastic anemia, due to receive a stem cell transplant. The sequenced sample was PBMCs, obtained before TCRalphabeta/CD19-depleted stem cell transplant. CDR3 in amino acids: CASSPSGAEEAFF. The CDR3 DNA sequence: TGTGCCAGCAGCCCCTCAGGGGCGGAGGAAGCTTTCTTT.